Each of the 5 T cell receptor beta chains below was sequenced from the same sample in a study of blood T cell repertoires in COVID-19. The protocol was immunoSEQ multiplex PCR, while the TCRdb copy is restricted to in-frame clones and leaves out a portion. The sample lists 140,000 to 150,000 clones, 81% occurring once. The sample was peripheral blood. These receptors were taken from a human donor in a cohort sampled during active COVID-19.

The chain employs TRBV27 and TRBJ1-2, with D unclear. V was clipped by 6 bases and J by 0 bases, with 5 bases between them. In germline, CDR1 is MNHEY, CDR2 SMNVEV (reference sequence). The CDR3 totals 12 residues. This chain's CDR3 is CASRGTNYGYTF. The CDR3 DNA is TGTGCCAGCAGGGGCACTAACTATGGCTACACCTTC.

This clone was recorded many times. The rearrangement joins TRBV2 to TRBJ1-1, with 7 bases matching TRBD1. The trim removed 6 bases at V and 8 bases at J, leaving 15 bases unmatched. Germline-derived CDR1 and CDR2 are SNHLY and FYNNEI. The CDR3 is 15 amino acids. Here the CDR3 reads CASSHRRAQGTEAFF. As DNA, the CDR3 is TGTGCCAGCAGCCACCGGAGGGCACAGGGGACAGAAGCTTTCTTT.

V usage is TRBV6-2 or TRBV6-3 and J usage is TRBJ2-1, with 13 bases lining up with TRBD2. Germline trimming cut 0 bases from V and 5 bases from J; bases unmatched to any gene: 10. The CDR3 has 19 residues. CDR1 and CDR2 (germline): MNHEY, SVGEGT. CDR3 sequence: CASSYSPTSGRPRDNEQFF. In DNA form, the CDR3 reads TGTGCCAGCAGTTACTCGCCGACTAGCGGGAGGCCACGGGACAATGAGCAGTTCTTC.

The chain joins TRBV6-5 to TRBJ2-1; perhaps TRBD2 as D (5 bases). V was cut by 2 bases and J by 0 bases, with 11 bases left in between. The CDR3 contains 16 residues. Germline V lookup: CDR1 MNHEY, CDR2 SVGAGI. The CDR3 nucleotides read TGTGCCAGCAGTTACATCACGGGAAGCTCCTACAATGAGCAGTTCTTC. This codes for CASSYITGSSYNEQFF.

The CDR3 DNA is TGTGCCAGCAGTATCTCGTCGGGGAAAAACATTCAGTACTTC. It codes for CASSISSGKNIQYF. The chain links TRBV6-2 or TRBV6-3 to TRBJ2-4; weak D call: TRBD2 (5 bases). V was pared by 5 bases and J by 4 bases, with 12 bases between. The CDR3 totals 14 residues. The V gene's germline CDR1 is MNHEY and CDR2 SVGEGT.